Shown below are 26 T cell receptor beta chains from a single sample sequenced in a study of a mutant IDH1 vaccine in newly diagnosed glioma. Time point denoted: baseline, week 1 (first vaccination visit). The treatment was: pre-vaccination baseline after standard-of-care therapy. Clones were read by immunoSEQ multiplex PCR, and TCRdb kept only the in-frame ones, dropping some. The table records over 45,000 clones, approximately 92% of them present only once. The sequenced sample was PBMCs, obtained from a glioma patient treated with radiotherapy, temozolomide or both. These receptors all stem from a man between 45 and 60 years old with glioma.

J is TRBJ2-1 and V is TRBV6-1; possible D gene TRBD2, 5 bases. Germline CDR1 and CDR2: MNHNS and SASEGT. This CDR3 contains 12 residues. The V gene lost 7 bases and the J gene lost 4 bases, with 8 bases spanning the gap. Written as DNA, the CDR3 is TGTGCCAGCACTCGAGGGTACAATGAGCAGTTCTTC. It translates to CASTRGYNEQFF.

The chain combines TRBV5-1 with TRBJ2-7; D unclear. Germline CDR1 SGHRS, CDR2 YFSETQ. V dropped 0 bases and J dropped 2 bases, with 12 bases sitting between them. This CDR3 contains 15 residues. The CDR3 protein is CASSLVLRLPYEQYF. CDR3 in DNA: TGCGCCAGCAGCTTGGTCTTACGGCTACCCTACGAGCAGTACTTC.

This clone appeared once. This chain connects TRBV27 to TRBJ2-1; the match to TRBD1 covers 7 bases. The V segment lost 10 bases and the J segment 0 bases; nucleotides outside the gene matches: 12. CDR3 length: 16 residues. Germline loops: CDR1 MNHEY, CDR2 SMNVEV (reference sequence). The chain's CDR3 is CATKGAEQSSYNEQFF. The CDR3 nucleotides read TGTGCCACCAAGGGGGCGGAACAGAGCTCCTACAATGAGCAGTTCTTC.

The gene calls are TRBV20-1 and TRBJ1-1; D is unresolved. Germline V gives CDR1 DFQATT, CDR2 SNEGSKA (reference sequence). V was trimmed by 7 bases and J by 4 bases, leaving 10 bases between them. The CDR3 runs to 11 residues. The CDR3 sequence: CSDSMTTEAFF. The DNA for the CDR3 is TGCAGTGATTCGATGACCACTGAAGCTTTCTTT.

V and J are TRBV2 and TRBJ2-5; D unresolved. Germline V lookup: CDR1 SNHLY, CDR2 FYNNEI. The CDR3 loop spans 11 amino acids. The germline V and J ends were trimmed by 4 bases and 1 base, with 1 base remaining between them. The CDR3 DNA is TGTGCCAGCAGTGTCCAAGAGACCCAGTACTTC. Encoded protein: CASSVQETQYF.

This clone came up a few times. The chain is built from TRBV6-4 and TRBJ1-1, with D unresolved. Trimming took 4 bases from V and 1 from J, leaving 10 bases between them. CDR3 length equals 14 residues. Germline CDR1 is MRHNA and CDR2 is SNTAGT. The CDR3 is CASSVGATNTEAFF. For the CDR3, the DNA is TGTGCCAGCAGTGTTGGAGCAACGAACACTGAAGCTTTCTTT.

This rearrangement joins TRBV4-3 to TRBJ2-7, with D possibly TRBD2 on 6 matching bases. Trimming shortened V by 0 bases and J by 5 bases, and 11 bases separated the two germline ends. Germline CDR1 is LGHNA and CDR2 is YSLEER. There are 14 residues in the CDR3. This chain's CDR3 is CASSQDAAGNEQYF. CDR3 DNA: TGCGCCAGCAGCCAAGATGCGGCGGGGAACGAGCAGTACTTC.

This clone was detected only a few times. The rearrangement joins TRBV4-2 to TRBJ1-5; a possible D gene is TRBD1 (5 bases). Germline CDR1 reads LGHNA; CDR2 reads YNFKEQ. The CDR3 is 16 amino acids. Trimming pared 0 bases from V and 3 bases from J, leaving 12 bases between. The CDR3 loop reads CASSQDLRVNNQPQHF. The DNA for the CDR3 is TGTGCCAGCAGCCAAGATCTCAGGGTCAACAATCAGCCCCAGCATTTT.

This clone was seen only once. The chain is built from TRBV7-3 and TRBJ1-1, with D possibly TRBD1 on 5 matching bases. Between the trimmed V and J ends, which lost 5 bases and 4 bases, there was a span of 14 bases. The CDR3 is made up of 14 amino acids. Germline assignment: CDR1 SGHTA and CDR2 FQGTGA. The CDR3 region is CASSKHGAPTEAFF. In DNA form, the CDR3 reads TGTGCCAGCAGCAAACATGGGGCACCCACTGAAGCTTTCTTT. The full variable domain, in which reference TRBV7-3 and TRBJ1-1 provide the parts outside the CDR3, is GAGVSQTPSNKVTEKGKYVELRCDPISGHTALYWYRQSLGQGPEFLIYFQGTGAADDSGLPNDRFFAVRPEGSVSTLKIQRTERGDSAVYLCASSKHGAPTEAFFGQGTRLTVV.

This sequence joins TRBV6-6 and TRBJ2-7, with 8 bases fitting TRBD2. This CDR3 is built from 15 residues. With V trimmed by 7 bases and J by 4 bases, 12 bases remained unmatched. The germline gives CDR1 MNHNY, CDR2 SVGAGI (reference sequence). The CDR3: CASIPGAGGRYEQYF. CDR3 nucleotides: TGTGCCAGCATTCCCGGTGCGGGGGGCCGGTACGAGCAGTACTTC.

V and J are TRBV5-4 and TRBJ1-2, with a weak D call TRBD1 (5 bases). The CDR3 has 14 amino acids. Trimming removed 0 bases from V and 1 base from J, with 7 bases in between. Germline loops: CDR1 SGHNT, CDR2 YYREEE (reference sequence). The CDR3 nucleotides are TGTGCCAGCAGCTTGGGGGGGGTTAACTATGGCTACACCTTC. It codes for CASSLGGVNYGYTF.

The chain joins TRBV7-2 to TRBJ1-2, with D possibly TRBD1 on 5 matching bases. CDR1 SGHTA and CDR2 FQGNSA come from the germline V gene. V was clipped by 2 bases and J by 7 bases, with 23 bases between them. The CDR3 has 17 amino acids. The CDR3 reads CASSLSLLATGEGGYTF. The CDR3 bases are TGTGCCAGCAGCTTAAGTCTGTTGGCTACGGGGGAGGGTGGCTACACCTTC.

This chain joins TRBV2 and TRBJ1-1; D remains unclear. Germline values: CDR1 SNHLY, CDR2 FYNNEI. The CDR3 covers 12 residues. Trimming cost V 8 bases and J 2 bases, with 9 bases left between them. CDR3 sequence: CASGQVNTEAFF. CDR3 nucleotides: TGTGCCAGCGGGCAGGTTAACACTGAAGCTTTCTTT.

The rearrangement uses TRBV19 and TRBJ1-1; tentatively, D is TRBD1 (5 bases). This CDR3 has 13 amino acids. Trimming stripped 7 bases from V and 7 bases from J, with 16 bases between. Germline-derived CDR1 and CDR2 are LNHDA and SQIVND (reference sequence). The DNA of the CDR3 is TGTGCCAGTAACGTCGGACCGGGGGTTGAAGCTTTCTTT. Its translation is CASNVGPGVEAFF.

The chain combines TRBV2 with TRBJ2-5; D gene ambiguous. CDR1 SNHLY and CDR2 FYNNEI come from the germline V gene. This CDR3 spans 11 amino acids. V lost 7 bases and J 5 bases, leaving 8 bases between the germline ends. CDR3 residues: CASTGYETQYF. CDR3 DNA sequence: TGTGCCAGCACGGGTTATGAGACCCAGTACTTC.

The V call is TRBV7-6, the J call TRBJ2-3; D is possibly TRBD2 (6 bases). The germline CDR1 and CDR2 sequences are SGHVS and FNYEAQ. V dropped 1 base and J dropped 7 bases, with 18 bases sitting between them. The CDR3 totals 16 residues. CDR3 coding DNA: TGTGCCAGCAGCTTAGAGGCCCAGGGAGGTATGAATACGCAGTATTTT. Translated: CASSLEAQGGMNTQYF.

The chain combines TRBV7-9 with TRBJ2-5; D might be TRBD2 (7 bases). Germline CDR1 reads SEHNR; CDR2 reads FQNEAQ (reference sequence). The CDR3 consists of 15 residues. The V end lost 3 bases, the J end lost 0 bases, and 11 bases lay between the germline ends. CDR3 in DNA: TGTGCCAGCAGCTTTCGGGGGGCGAACCAAGAGACCCAGTACTTC. Translation gives CASSFRGANQETQYF. Full variable domain (remainder filled in from reference TRBV7-9 and TRBJ2-5): DTGVSQNPRHKITKRGQNVTFRCDPISEHNRLYWYRQTLGQGPEFLTYFQNEAQLEKSRLLSDRFSAERPKGSFSTLEIQRTEQGDSAMYLCASSFRGANQETQYFGPGTRLLVL.

The gene calls are TRBV20-1 and TRBJ2-5, with D perhaps matching TRBD2 (5 bases). Between the trimmed V and J ends, which lost 6 bases and 5 bases, there was a span of 7 bases. CDR1 and CDR2 (germline): DFQATT, SNEGSKA (reference sequence). There are 10 residues in the CDR3. The CDR3, as DNA: TGCAGTGCCTGGAGGGAGACCCAGTACTTC. Its protein product is CSAWRETQYF.

The rearrangement uses TRBV5-8 and TRBJ1-4; perhaps TRBD1 as D (6 bases). CDR1 is SGHTS and CDR2 is YDEGEE in the germline V gene. V shed 4 bases and J shed 7 bases, with 17 bases lying between them. The CDR3 is made up of 15 amino acids. CDR3: CASSSEWGASEKLFF. In DNA form, the CDR3 reads TGTGCCAGCAGCAGCGAATGGGGGGCGAGTGAAAAACTGTTTTTT.

The gene calls are TRBV5-1 and TRBJ2-7; possible D gene TRBD1, 5 bases. The V end lost 0 bases, the J end lost 10 bases, and 11 bases lay between the germline ends. This CDR3 has 12 amino acids. Germline-derived CDR1 and CDR2 are SGHRS and YFSETQ. Here the CDR3 reads CASSLATGNQYF. The CDR3 DNA sequence: TGCGCCAGCAGCTTGGCAACAGGCAATCAGTACTTC.

CDR3 nucleotide sequence: TGTGCCATCAGTGAGTCGACGGGCACAGATACGCAGTATTTT. Amino acid sequence: CAISESTGTDTQYF. The rearrangement links TRBV10-3 to TRBJ2-3; D ambiguous. CDR1 is ENHRY and CDR2 is SYGVKD in the germline V gene. The CDR3 totals 14 residues. Trimming cost V 0 bases and J 1 base, with 5 bases left between them.

The V call is TRBV6-1, the J call TRBJ2-3; D is uncertain. Germline-derived CDR1 and CDR2 are MNHNS and SASEGT. The V gene lost 3 bases and the J gene lost 0 bases, with 13 bases spanning the gap. The CDR3 runs to 16 residues. CDR3 DNA sequence: TGTGCCAGCAGTGACCCCTTTTATACTAGCACAGATACGCAGTATTTT. Its protein is CASSDPFYTSTDTQYF.

This clone was recorded once. The rearrangement uses TRBV5-5 and TRBJ1-4; 9 bases are shared with TRBD1. Germline V gives CDR1 SGHKS, CDR2 YYEKEE (reference sequence). This CDR3 has 16 amino acids. V lost 6 bases, J lost 3 bases, and 9 bases stayed unmatched. The CDR3 DNA reads as TGTGCCAGCACCCCACAGGGGGCGGGAGCTAATGAAAAACTGTTTTTT. This codes for CASTPQGAGANEKLFF.

This clone was seen only once. This chain connects TRBV13 to TRBJ1-4; no reliable D call. CDR1 PRHDT and CDR2 FYEKMQ come from the germline V gene (reference sequence). Trimming removed 0 bases from V and 4 bases from J, with 21 bases in between. The CDR3 is made up of 19 amino acids. DNA for the CDR3: TGTGCCAGCAGCTTAGGCCCTTTTACGATTGGGGAAGGTAATGAAAAACTGTTTTTT. This encodes CASSLGPFTIGEGNEKLFF. Supplemented by reference TRBV13 and TRBJ1-4, the full variable domain reads AAGVIQSPRHLIKEKRETATLKCYPIPRHDTVYWYQQGPGQDPQFLISFYEKMQSDKGSIPDRFSAQQFSDYHSELNMSSLELGDSALYFCASSLGPFTIGEGNEKLFFGSGTQLSVL.

The count of this clone is one. The chain is built from TRBV30 and TRBJ2-1; a possible D gene is TRBD2 (6 bases). The length of the CDR3 is 14 residues. Per germline, CDR1 GTSNPN and CDR2 SVGIG (reference sequence). Trimming left V 8 bases short and J 8 bases short, with 22 bases between. The CDR3 loop reads CALLPGGVRHEQFF. Here the CDR3 DNA reads TGTGCCCTCCTCCCCGGGGGAGTTAGGCATGAGCAGTTCTTC.

The chain combines TRBV6-5 with TRBJ1-1; TRBD1 is a possible D gene (6 bases). V was shortened by 2 bases and J by 6 bases, with 10 bases between the two germline ends. The germline V gene has CDR1 MNHEY and CDR2 SVGAGI. The CDR3 totals 13 residues. The CDR3 nucleotides read TGTGCCAGCAGTTACGATAGGGGGTCTGAAGCTTTCTTT. It is translated as CASSYDRGSEAFF.